The 21 T cell receptor beta chains presented below share a single source sample, sequenced in a study of blood T cell repertoires in COVID-19. The protocol was immunoSEQ multiplex PCR, while the TCRdb copy is restricted to in-frame clones and leaves out a portion. The sample shows some 140,000 clones, more than 80% of them seen only once. What was sequenced was peripheral blood. All receptors derive from a man aged 50 or older with acute or convalescent COVID-19.

With respect to this clone: The sample carries other DNA sequences with the same CDR3. The chain employs TRBV10-3 and TRBJ2-5; D ambiguous. Germline CDR1 is ENHRY and CDR2 is SYGVKD. The germline V and J ends were trimmed by 6 bases and 2 bases, with 10 bases remaining between them. The CDR3 is 13 residues long. The CDR3 loop reads CAIRAGAQETQYF. The CDR3 coding sequence is TGTGCCATCAGGGCAGGCGCTCAAGAGACCCAGTACTTC.

The V and J genes are TRBV6-2 or TRBV6-3 and TRBJ1-6; TRBD1 matches 7 bases. After removal of 6 bases from V and 0 bases from J, the junction contained 5 bases not matched to a gene. Germline V gene sequence: CDR1 MNHEY, CDR2 SVGEGT. CDR3 length equals 16 residues. CDR3 nucleotides: TGTGCCAGCAGCGACAGGGTGAGCTCCTATAATTCACCCCTCCACTTT. It codes for CASSDRVSSYNSPLHF.

The chain is built from TRBV4-1 and TRBJ2-7; a possible D gene is TRBD2 (6 bases). Trimming shortened V by 3 bases and J by 0 bases, and 12 bases separated the two germline ends. Germline assignment: CDR1 MGHRA and CDR2 YSYEKL. The CDR3 covers 15 residues. The DNA for the CDR3 is TGCGCCAGCAGCCACCGGGACTCCAGCTCCTACGAGCAGTACTTC. Residues: CASSHRDSSSYEQYF.

CDR3 sequence: CASSYSAGTNQETQYF. The DNA of the CDR3 is TGTGCCAGCAGTTACTCTGCCGGGACAAACCAAGAGACCCAGTACTTC. The rearrangement uses TRBV6-5 and TRBJ2-5; D might be TRBD1 (6 bases). This CDR3 contains 16 residues. Germline V gene lookup returns CDR1 MNHEY and CDR2 SVGAGI. Trimming removed 0 bases from V and 0 bases from J, with 11 bases in between.

The J gene is TRBJ2-1, the V gene TRBV19; TRBD2 matches at 8 bases. Looked up from germline, CDR1 is LNHDA and CDR2 is SQIVND (reference sequence). The CDR3 has 15 residues. V dropped 3 bases and J dropped 5; count of bases not matched to a gene: 6. The CDR3 nucleotides read TGTGCCAGTAGTATGTCAAGCGGGAGCGACAATGAGCAGTTCTTC. Translated, it gives CASSMSSGSDNEQFF.

This clone was recorded only once. This rearrangement joins TRBV7-8 to TRBJ1-6, with D unresolved. The CDR3 is made up of 14 amino acids. Trimming left V 2 bases short and J 10 bases short, with 12 bases between. The germline V gene has CDR1 SGHVS and CDR2 FQNEAQ. This CDR3 is CASSLRLENSPLHF. The CDR3 DNA follows: TGTGCCAGCAGCTTACGACTCGAAAACTCACCCCTCCACTTT.

About this clone itself: Other DNA sequences of this sample code for an identical CDR3. V gene TRBV11-3 combines with J gene TRBJ2-4; 11 bases map to TRBD1. CDR1 is SGHNT and CDR2 is YENEEA in the germline V gene. V lost 3 bases and J lost 8; bases outside the gene matches: 0. The CDR3 is 13 amino acids. CDR3 sequence (DNA): TGTGCCAGCAGCTTGGGACAGGGGGACATTCAGTACTTC. Protein product: CASSLGQGDIQYF.

The genes are TRBV2 and TRBJ2-3; possibly TRBD1 for D (5 bases). Per germline, CDR1 SNHLY and CDR2 FYNNEI. The V end was cut by 4 bases, the J end by 1 base, with 15 bases between. The CDR3 length is 16 residues. The DNA of the CDR3 is TGTGCCAGCAGTGGAGGCGGCAGGGAAGGCACAGATACGCAGTATTTT. This translates into CASSGGGREGTDTQYF.

In this sample, this clone turned up a few times. The rearrangement links TRBV15 to TRBJ1-4; D might be TRBD1 (6 bases). CDR3 length: 15 residues. Per germline, CDR1 LNHNV and CDR2 YYDKDF (reference sequence). V was shortened by 3 bases and J by 7 bases, with 15 bases between the two germline ends. CDR3 residues: CATSSTGTSSEKLFF. For the CDR3, the DNA is TGTGCCACCAGCAGCACCGGGACAAGTTCTGAAAAACTGTTTTTT. The full variable domain, with the rest looked up from reference TRBV15 and TRBJ1-4, is DAMVIQNPRYQVTQFGKPVTLSCSQTLNHNVMYWYQQKSSQAPKLLFHYYDKDFNNEADTPDNFQSRRPNTSFCFLDIRSPGLGDTAMYLCATSSTGTSSEKLFFGSGTQLSVL.

The chain employs TRBV9 and TRBJ1-5, with TRBD1 as a possible D gene (5 bases). This CDR3 has 15 residues. Germline V lookup: CDR1 SGDLS, CDR2 YYNGEE. Trimming left V 0 bases short and J 6 bases short, with 13 bases between. The DNA of the CDR3 is TGTGCCAGCAGCGTAGCCGGGGGAACGGGTCAGCCCCAGCATTTT. Amino acids: CASSVAGGTGQPQHF.

V and J are TRBV6-2 or TRBV6-3 and TRBJ1-2, with 7 bases lining up with TRBD1. Unmatched junction bases numbered 7, after V lost 5 bases and J lost 4 bases. This CDR3 region has 14 residues. Per germline, CDR1 MNHEY and CDR2 SVGEGT. The DNA of the CDR3 is TGTGCCAGCAGTCCGGAAGGGGGCAGCTATGGCTACACCTTC. Its protein product is CASSPEGGSYGYTF.

The V call is TRBV7-3, the J call TRBJ2-2, with a weak D call TRBD1 (7 bases). Looked up from germline, CDR1 is SGHTA and CDR2 is FQGTGA. The CDR3 runs to 14 residues. Trimming removed 6 bases from V and 2 bases from J, with 10 bases in between. CDR3 protein: CASREGANTGELFF. The CDR3 nucleotides read TGTGCCAGCAGGGAGGGGGCTAACACCGGGGAGCTGTTTTTT.

The V and J genes are TRBV19 and TRBJ2-3; 7 nucleotides match TRBD2. The CDR3 totals 14 residues. CDR1 and CDR2 (germline): LNHDA, SQIVND (reference sequence). V lost 8 bases, J lost 2 bases, and 7 bases stayed unmatched. CDR3 sequence reads: CASWGGRNTDTQYF. The CDR3 DNA is TGTGCCAGTTGGGGGGGAAGGAACACAGATACGCAGTATTTT.

The rearrangement links TRBV19 to TRBJ1-5, with D maybe TRBD1 (6 bases). Germline CDR1 LNHDA, CDR2 SQIVND (reference sequence). This CDR3 comprises 14 residues. Trimming cost V 6 bases and J 3 bases, with 12 bases left between them. The CDR3 nucleotides read TGTGCCAGTAGCCAACAGGGACCCAATCAGCCCCAGCATTTT. Encoded protein: CASSQQGPNQPQHF.

The chain combines TRBV2 with TRBJ2-1, with 8 bases that match TRBD1. Germline assignment: CDR1 SNHLY and CDR2 FYNNEI. Trimming at V came to 9 bases and at J to 9 bases, leaving 10 bases not matched to a gene. The CDR3 is 13 amino acids. CDR3 DNA sequence: TGTGCCAGTAAAACAGGGGGTGACGGTGAGCAGTTCTTC. Protein sequence: CASKTGGDGEQFF.

This clone was observed a handful of times. Other DNA sequences from this sample encode an identical CDR3 as well. The chain links TRBV19 to TRBJ1-5, with D possibly being TRBD1 (5 bases). Trimming removed 5 bases from V and 2 bases from J, with 10 bases in between. Germline lookup yields CDR1 LNHDA and CDR2 SQIVND (reference sequence). The CDR3 extends over 14 amino acids. CDR3 sequence reads: CASSQTGGNQPQHF. The CDR3 region has the DNA TGTGCCAGTAGTCAGACGGGGGGCAATCAGCCCCAGCATTTT.

The chain uses TRBV3-1 (or the pseudogene TRBV3-2) and TRBJ2-3, with a tentative D call TRBD2 (6 bases). V was trimmed by 0 bases and J by 7 bases, leaving 14 bases between them. Per the germline V gene, CDR1 is LGHDT and CDR2 is YNNKEL (reference sequence). CDR3 length equals 15 residues. CDR3 in DNA: TGTGCCAGCAGCCAAGATACGGGAGTTTGGAATACGCAGTATTTT. Amino acids: CASSQDTGVWNTQYF.

The CDR3 nucleotides read TGTGCCAGCAGCCAAGAGGGACAGCGGTTGAACACTGAAGCTTTCTTT. Translation: CASSQEGQRLNTEAFF. This rearrangement joins TRBV4-2 to TRBJ1-1, with 7 bases that match TRBD1. Germline values: CDR1 LGHNA, CDR2 YNFKEQ. The V and J ends lost 0 bases and 0 bases, in that order; junction bases with no gene match: 4. The CDR3 runs to 16 residues.

This chain uses TRBV4-1 with TRBJ2-1; 9 bases agree with TRBD2. This CDR3 is 15 amino acids long. Germline V gene data show CDR1 as MGHRA and CDR2 as YSYEKL. J lost 6 bases, V lost 4 bases, and 7 bases had no gene match. The CDR3 loop is CASSLPAGGLNEQFF. CDR3 DNA: TGCGCCAGCAGCCTCCCGGCGGGGGGGCTCAATGAGCAGTTCTTC.

This chain uses TRBV30 with TRBJ2-3, with 8 nucleotides matching TRBD1. J was trimmed by 4 bases and V by 5 bases; bases with no gene match: 5. The CDR3 has 13 residues. Germline lookup yields CDR1 GTSNPN and CDR2 SVGIG (reference sequence). CDR3 region: CAWDRGGADTQYF. The CDR3 nucleotides read TGTGCCTGGGACAGGGGAGGCGCAGATACGCAGTATTTT.

J is TRBJ2-1 and V is TRBV21-1; the D segment call TRBD2 is taken from the table without a DNA check. TRBV21-1 is a documented pseudogene. This CDR3 spans 19 amino acids. The CDR3 sequence is CASSKVLQLLAGRDNEQFF. As DNA, the CDR3 is TGTGCCAGCAGCAAAGTCCTACAGTTACTAGCGGGACGGGATAATGAGCAGTTCTTC.